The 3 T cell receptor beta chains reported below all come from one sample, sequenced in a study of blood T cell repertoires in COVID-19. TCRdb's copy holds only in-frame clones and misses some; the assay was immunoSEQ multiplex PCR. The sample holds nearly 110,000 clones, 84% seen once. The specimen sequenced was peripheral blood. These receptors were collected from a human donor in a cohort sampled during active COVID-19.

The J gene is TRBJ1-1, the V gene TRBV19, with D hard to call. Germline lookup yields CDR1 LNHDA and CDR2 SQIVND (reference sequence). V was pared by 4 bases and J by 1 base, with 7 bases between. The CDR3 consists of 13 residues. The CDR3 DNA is TGTGCCAGTAGTACCAACAGGAACACTGAAGCTTTCTTT. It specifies CASSTNRNTEAFF.

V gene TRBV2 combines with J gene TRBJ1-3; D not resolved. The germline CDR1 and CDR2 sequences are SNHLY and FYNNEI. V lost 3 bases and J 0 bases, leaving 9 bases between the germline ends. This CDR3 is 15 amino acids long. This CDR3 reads CASSDPVSSGNTIYF. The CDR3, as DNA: TGTGCCAGCAGTGATCCCGTTTCCTCTGGAAACACCATATATTTT.

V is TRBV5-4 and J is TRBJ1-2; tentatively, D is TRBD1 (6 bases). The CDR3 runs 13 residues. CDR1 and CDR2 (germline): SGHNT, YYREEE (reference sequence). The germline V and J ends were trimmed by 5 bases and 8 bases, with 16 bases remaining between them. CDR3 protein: CASRLGGARGYTF. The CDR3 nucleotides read TGTGCCAGCAGACTGGGGGGGGCGCGGGGCTACACCTTC. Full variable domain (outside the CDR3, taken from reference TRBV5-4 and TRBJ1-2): ETGVTQSPTHLIKTRGQQVTLRCSSQSGHNTVSWYQQALGQGPQFIFQYYREEENGRGNFPPRFSGLQFPNYSSELNVNALELDDSALYLCASRLGGARGYTFGSGTRLTVV.